Included here is one T cell receptor beta chain sequence, with context. What it binds is not known. This specimen belongs to a study of cytomegalovirus exposure and HLA in healthy donors. Whole-study results and caveats: The authors judged a highly shared variant cluster likely a sequencing artifact. 150 or so TCR beta chains were listed as cytomegalovirus-associated. Reports state that TCR beta sequences accurately predicted most subjects' HLA-A and HLA-B alleles.

PCR was performed using 60 Vbeta and 13 Jbeta primers. The repertoire was sequenced with immunoSEQ multiplex PCR; TCRdb's copy has only in-frame clones and lacks some. The table lists about 160,000 clones, 83% of them singletons. V lost 4 bases and J lost 5, with 20 bases in between. The germline gives CDR1 SGHRS, CDR2 YFSETQ. This CDR3 contains 16 residues. This chain uses TRBV5-1 with TRBJ2-3; D is unresolved. The receptor was isolated from a man in his fifties in good health and CMV-seropositive. Sequencing was carried out using PBMCs. CDR3 nucleotides: TGCGCCAGCAGCCATCAGACCGGGTTAACTAAAGATACGCAGTATTTT. Amino acids: CASSHQTGLTKDTQYF. The entire variable domain, with the rest obtained from reference TRBV5-1 and TRBJ2-3, is as follows: KAGVTQTPRYLIKTRGQQVTLSCSPISGHRSVSWYQQTPGQGLQFLFEYFSETQRNKGNFPGRFSGRQFSNSRSEMNVSTLELGDSALYLCASSHQTGLTKDTQYFGPGTRLTVL.